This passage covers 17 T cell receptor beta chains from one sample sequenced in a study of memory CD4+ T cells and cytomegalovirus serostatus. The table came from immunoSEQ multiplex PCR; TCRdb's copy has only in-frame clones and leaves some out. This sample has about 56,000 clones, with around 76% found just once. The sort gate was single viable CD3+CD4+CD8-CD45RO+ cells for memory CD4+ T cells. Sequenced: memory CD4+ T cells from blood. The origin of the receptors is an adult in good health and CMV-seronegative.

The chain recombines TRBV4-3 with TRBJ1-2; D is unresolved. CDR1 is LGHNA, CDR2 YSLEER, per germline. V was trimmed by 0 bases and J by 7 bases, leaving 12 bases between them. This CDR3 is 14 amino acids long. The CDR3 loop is CASSQETLKGGYTF. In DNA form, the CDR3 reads TGCGCCAGCAGCCAAGAAACCCTTAAGGGTGGCTACACCTTC.

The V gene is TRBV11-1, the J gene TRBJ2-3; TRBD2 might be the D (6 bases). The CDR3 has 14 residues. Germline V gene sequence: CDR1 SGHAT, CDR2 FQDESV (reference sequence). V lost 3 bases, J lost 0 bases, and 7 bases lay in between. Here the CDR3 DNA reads TGTGCCAGCAGCTTGGGGGGAAGCACAGATACGCAGTATTTT. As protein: CASSLGGSTDTQYF. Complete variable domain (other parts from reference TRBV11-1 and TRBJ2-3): EAEVAQSPRYKITEKSQAVAFWCDPISGHATLYWYRQILGQGPELLVQFQDESVVDDSQLPKDRFSAERLKGVDSTLKIQPAELGDSAMYLCASSLGGSTDTQYFGPGTRLTVL.

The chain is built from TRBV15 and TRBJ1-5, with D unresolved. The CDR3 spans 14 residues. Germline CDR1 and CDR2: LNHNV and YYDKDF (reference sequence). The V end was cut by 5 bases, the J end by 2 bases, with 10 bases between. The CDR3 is CATSSGKGNQPQHF. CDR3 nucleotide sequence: TGTGCCACCAGCTCCGGAAAGGGCAATCAGCCCCAGCATTTT.

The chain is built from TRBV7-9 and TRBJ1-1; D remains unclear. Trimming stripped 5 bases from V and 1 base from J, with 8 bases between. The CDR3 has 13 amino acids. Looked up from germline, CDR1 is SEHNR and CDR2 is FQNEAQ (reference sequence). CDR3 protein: CASSRAGNTEAFF. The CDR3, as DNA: TGTGCCAGCAGCCGGGCGGGGAACACTGAAGCTTTCTTT.

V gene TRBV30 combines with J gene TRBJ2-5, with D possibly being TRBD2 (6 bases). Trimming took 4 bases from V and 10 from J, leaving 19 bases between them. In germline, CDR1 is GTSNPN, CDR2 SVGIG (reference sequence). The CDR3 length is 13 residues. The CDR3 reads CAWTGTEGSSQYF. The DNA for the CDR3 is TGTGCCTGGACCGGGACGGAGGGGAGTAGCCAGTACTTC.

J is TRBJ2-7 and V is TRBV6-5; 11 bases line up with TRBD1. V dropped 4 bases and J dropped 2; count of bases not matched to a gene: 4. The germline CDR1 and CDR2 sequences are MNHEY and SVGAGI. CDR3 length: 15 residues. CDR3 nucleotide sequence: TGTGCCAGCAGTTCTCCGGGACAGGGGGCCTACGAGCAGTACTTC. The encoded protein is CASSSPGQGAYEQYF.

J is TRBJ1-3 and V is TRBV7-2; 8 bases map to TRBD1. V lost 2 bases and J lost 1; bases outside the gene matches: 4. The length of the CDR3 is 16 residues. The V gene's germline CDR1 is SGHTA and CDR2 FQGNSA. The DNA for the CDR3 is TGTGCCAGCAGCTTAAGGCAGGGGGCATCTGGAAACACCATATATTTT. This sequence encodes CASSLRQGASGNTIYF. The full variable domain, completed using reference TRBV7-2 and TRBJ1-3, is GAGVSQSPSNKVTEKGKDVELRCDPISGHTALYWYRQSLGQGLEFLIYFQGNSAPDKSGLPSDRFSAERTGGSVSTLTIQRTQQEDSAVYLCASSLRQGASGNTIYFGEGSWLTVV.

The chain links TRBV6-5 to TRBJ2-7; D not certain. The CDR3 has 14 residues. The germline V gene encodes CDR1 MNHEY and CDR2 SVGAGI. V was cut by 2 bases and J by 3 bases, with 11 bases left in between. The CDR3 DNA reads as TGTGCCAGCAGTTACGCGCTCTCCAACTACGAGCAGTACTTC. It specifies CASSYALSNYEQYF.

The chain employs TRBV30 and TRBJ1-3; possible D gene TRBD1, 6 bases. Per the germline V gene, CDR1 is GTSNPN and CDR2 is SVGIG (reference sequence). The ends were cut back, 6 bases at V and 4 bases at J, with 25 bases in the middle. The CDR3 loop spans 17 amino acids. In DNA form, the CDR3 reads TGTGCCTGTTCACCCAGGGGCGCTCGCGCATACGGAAACACCATATATTTT. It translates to CACSPRGARAYGNTIYF.

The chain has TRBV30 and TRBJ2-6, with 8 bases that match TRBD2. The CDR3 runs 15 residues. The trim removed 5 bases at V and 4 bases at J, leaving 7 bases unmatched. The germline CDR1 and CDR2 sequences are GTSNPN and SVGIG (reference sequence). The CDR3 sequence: CAWGTRIAGANVLTF. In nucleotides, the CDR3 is TGTGCCTGGGGGACTAGAATCGCCGGGGCCAACGTCCTGACTTTC.

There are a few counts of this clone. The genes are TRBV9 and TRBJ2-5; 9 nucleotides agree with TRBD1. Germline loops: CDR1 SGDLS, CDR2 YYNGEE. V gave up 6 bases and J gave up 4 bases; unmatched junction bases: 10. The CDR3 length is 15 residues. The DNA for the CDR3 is TGTGCCAGCACCTACTCGGGACAGGGACGAGAGACCCAGTACTTC. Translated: CASTYSGQGRETQYF.

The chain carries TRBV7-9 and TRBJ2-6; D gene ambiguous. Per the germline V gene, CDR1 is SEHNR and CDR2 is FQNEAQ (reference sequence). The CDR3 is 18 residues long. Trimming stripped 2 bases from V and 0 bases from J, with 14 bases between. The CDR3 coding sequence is TGTGCCAGCAGCTTAAGGCAGCAAACCGTCTCTGGGGCCAACGTCCTGACTTTC. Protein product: CASSLRQQTVSGANVLTF.

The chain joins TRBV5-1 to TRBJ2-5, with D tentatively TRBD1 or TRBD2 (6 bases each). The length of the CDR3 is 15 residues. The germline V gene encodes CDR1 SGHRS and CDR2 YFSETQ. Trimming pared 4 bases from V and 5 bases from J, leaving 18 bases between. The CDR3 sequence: CASSEGPGAGETQYF. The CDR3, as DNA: TGCGCCAGCAGCGAAGGGCCGGGGGCGGGGGAGACCCAGTACTTC.

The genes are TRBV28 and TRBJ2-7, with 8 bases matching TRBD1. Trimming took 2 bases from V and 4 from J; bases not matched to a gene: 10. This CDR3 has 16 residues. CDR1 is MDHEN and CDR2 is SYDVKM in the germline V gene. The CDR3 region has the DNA TGTGCCAGCAGTTTAATAGGCGGCAGGGGGCTGTACGAGCAGTACTTC. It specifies CASSLIGGRGLYEQYF.

CDR3 region: CASTSSRGGTLGNEQFF. The CDR3 DNA sequence: TGTGCCAGCACTTCTAGCCGGGGTGGGACCCTTGGGAATGAGCAGTTCTTC. The chain is built from TRBV27 and TRBJ2-1, with D perhaps TRBD1 or TRBD2 (5 bases each). Trimming removed 7 bases from V and 7 bases from J, with 26 bases in between. This CDR3 has 17 residues. Per the germline V gene, CDR1 is MNHEY and CDR2 is SMNVEV (reference sequence).

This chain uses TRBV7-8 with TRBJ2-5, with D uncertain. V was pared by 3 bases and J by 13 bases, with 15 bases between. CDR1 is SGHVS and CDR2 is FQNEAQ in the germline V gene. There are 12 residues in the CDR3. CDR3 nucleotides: TGTGCCAGCAGCTTCGATTCTCGGAAGGCGTACTTC. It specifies CASSFDSRKAYF. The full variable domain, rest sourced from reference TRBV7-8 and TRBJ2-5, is GAGVSQSPRYKVAKRGQDVALRCDPISGHVSLFWYQQALGQGPEFLTYFQNEAQLDKSGLPSDRFFAERPEGSVSTLKIQRTQQEDSAVYLCASSFDSRKAYFGPGTRLLVL.

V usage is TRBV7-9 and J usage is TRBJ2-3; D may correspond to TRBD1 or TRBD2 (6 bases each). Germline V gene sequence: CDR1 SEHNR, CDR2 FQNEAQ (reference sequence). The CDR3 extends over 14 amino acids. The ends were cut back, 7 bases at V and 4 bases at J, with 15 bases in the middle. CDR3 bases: TGTGCCAGCACTGGAAAGGGGGGTGCAGATACGCAGTATTTT. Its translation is CASTGKGGADTQYF.